Given below is one T cell receptor beta chain in context. Its cognate antigen is unknown. The record originates from a study of a mutant IDH1 vaccine in newly diagnosed glioma. Study information: Patients received eight vaccinations in weeks 1, 3, 5, 7, 11, 15, 19, 23. The initiation of vaccination occurred 4-6 weeks after radiotherapy alone, or with temozolomide cycles. Study-level results: The authors found pseudoprogression apparently unrelated to changes in top peripheral T cell clonotypes. Immune responses arising from the vaccine appeared in around 92% of patients.

The data were produced by immunoSEQ multiplex PCR, yet TCRdb's version contains in-frame clones alone and is incomplete. Found here are under 70,000 clones, 84% of them singletons; the top ten hold about an eighth. Time point in this sample: week 23, last vaccination. Topical imiquimod was applied with each vaccine dose, which held 300 ug of mutant IDH1 20-mer peptide. The CDR3 spans 17 residues. V was trimmed by 3 bases and J by 4 bases, leaving 21 bases between them. Per germline, CDR1 LNHNV and CDR2 YYDKDF (reference sequence). Material: PBMCs, obtained from a glioma patient whose treatment included an IDH1 peptide vaccine. The V and J genes are TRBV15 and TRBJ1-2; a weak D match, TRBD1 (5 bases). The clonotype comes from a man between 18 and 29 years old with glioma. This CDR3 reads CATSRGTRPRVGYGYTF. The CDR3 nucleotides are TGTGCCACCAGCAGGGGGACCCGACCACGCGTGGGCTATGGCTACACCTTC.